This T cell receptor (beta chain) emerged from a study of blood T cells in healthy people across ages. Study results and caveats: Samples with more naive T cells showed higher observed beta diversity. The study regarded diversity estimates from one million T cells as underestimates.

This clonotype was detected only a few times. Its specificity is not known. Donor samples were obtained from healthy Caucasian individuals from Russia, aged about 6 to 95. The CDR3 is made up of 15 amino acids. V lost 2 bases to trimming and J lost 8 bases; unmatched junction nucleotides: 7. Using a J-beta primer mix together with a sample-barcoded 5' primer, a second PCR was run for roughly 7 to 12 cycles. TCRdb recomputed calls from the 5' RACE reads with MiXCR, one row per CDR3 protein. The sample comprises fewer than 900,000 distinct CDR3 sequences, about 42% of which are singletons, and around 20% rests with the top ten.

The specimen was blood. This clonotype was obtained from a woman in her sixties in good health. V is TRBV12-3 or TRBV12-4 and J is TRBJ1-4; 8 bases match TRBD1. CDR3 sequence reads: CASSLMQGAGEKLFF. The CDR3 DNA sequence: TGTGCCAGCAGTTTAATGCAGGGGGCTGGGGAAAAACTGTTTTTT.